This TCR beta chain was identified during a study of CD8+CD57+ T cells in acquired aplastic anemia. CDR1 DFQATT and CDR2 SNEGSKA come from the germline V gene (reference sequence). V was pared by 1 base and J by 5 bases, with 14 bases between. This CDR3 spans 14 amino acids. For CDR3 and TCR beta VDJ profiling, genomic DNA was the template used. MiXCR, applied by TCRdb to the reads, yields one record per CDR3 protein. The table lists 400,000 to 450,000 distinct CDR3 sequences, under 80% of them singletons. The sample was sorted CD4+, CD8+, or CD8+CD57+ T cells (not recorded which) from PBMCs. The receptor's source is a human donor in good health, serving as a control. The chain links TRBV20-1 to TRBJ2-5, with a tentative D call TRBD1 (5 bases). The CDR3 reads CSARAKGHVETQYF. The CDR3 coding sequence is TGCAGTGCTAGAGCGAAGGGGCACGTGGAGACCCAGTACTTC.